This T cell receptor beta chain comes out of a study of T cells in Graves' hyperthyroidism and ophthalmopathy (dated by TCRdb to between 2019 and 2020). Some background on the complete study: Peripheral blood was sampled at the time of initial diagnosis, prior to any treatment. TCR V-J signatures able to tell the groups apart were searched for in a discovery cohort of around 95 patients, of whom more than 40 had Graves' ophthalmopathy and more than 55 had stable Graves' hyperthyroidism. Whether ophthalmopathy could be predicted prospectively was tested in an independent validation cohort made up of approximately 19 hyperthyroidism patients plus 17 patients who later progressed to ophthalmopathy. The 100 discovery patients were divided at random into training and test sets in a 7:3 ratio. Thyroid tissue and blood T-cell repertoires from six Graves' hyperthyroidism patients were also compared in the study. Once sampling was done, hyperthyroidism patients were given methimazole at a starting dose of 30 mg daily, whereas ophthalmopathy patients were given high-dose intravenous methylprednisolone. TCR Vbeta CDR3 sequencing of 130 to 150 peripheral blood samples (around 45 ophthalmopathy, under 80 hyperthyroidism and roughly 17 progressor patients) is reported in the paper. Points the paper makes about the study in general: A model built on a 13 V-J signature distinguished ophthalmopathy from stable hyperthyroidism, reaching roughly 88% sensitivity and under 84% specificity in cross-validation and 80%/75% in testing. Sample size was not statistically predetermined, and investigators were not blinded to group allocation. In validation, progression to ophthalmopathy was predicted by the model with roughly 71% sensitivity and 72% to 85% specificity, a median of 6.5 months before onset. Blood samples also contained most of the expanded thyroid clonotypes (frequency above 0.001), which suggests that blood repertoires may reflect thyroid immune responses.

The TCR beta CDR3 regions were amplified from the RNA transcripts. A first-round RT-PCR of the TCR CDR3 used the HTBI primer set with the Qiagen OneStep RT-PCR kit. Libraries were constructed in a second round of multiplex PCR, after which size selection and purification were carried out. Libraries were sequenced paired-end with 100 bp reads on an Illumina HiSeq2000. The source study handled its data this way. Raw data were processed with SOAPnuke, discarding reads with adapters, uncalled bases, mean Phred below 15, or no exact constant-primer or identifier match. COPE v1.2.5 was used to merge high-quality paired reads, and clonotypes were defined as unique nucleotide sequences. MiTCR v1.1 was used to align the clonotypes against IMGT TRBV, TRBD and TRBJ reference segments. Only V-J combinations with frequency above 0.0001, covering about 99% of repertoires, were analysed. The TCS score was defined as F50 (clonal expansion) divided by E x V (chaos), with BLOSUM62-based TCRdist calculated between CDR3 peptides within each V-J. Welch's t-statistics and random forest reduced just over 500 V-J features to 13, which were used in a naive Bayes classifier (R e1071). The public reads were run again by TCRdb, first through fastp at Q25 and then through MiXCR, and only productive beta chains were kept. Duplicate CDR3 protein sequences are folded into a single record with the most common DNA and genes. The V and J calls were not made by the authors but by TCRdb's processing. The sample table shows over 500,000 distinct CDR3 sequences, and approximately 14% are seen once. Over 11% of the sample belongs to the ten largest clones.

To note about this clonotype: Which antigen it targets is not known. One base away there is no much larger clone; base qualities are not given.

A patient counted as having stable Graves' hyperthyroidism if no progression to ophthalmopathy occurred over 18 months of follow-up. Hyperthyroidism patients were aged 18 to 65 years and newly diagnosed, with disease duration of less than 2 months. Any patient with an uncontrolled infection, another autoimmune disease, pregnancy or lactation was excluded. Diagnoses were based on clinical symptoms, serum thyroxine and TRAb, thyroid ultrasound and orbital computed tomography. PBMCs were isolated from about 10 ml of fresh peripheral blood by Ficoll-Paque density gradient centrifugation. Total RNA was extracted with Trizol reagent, and quality was checked on an Agilent 2100 Bioanalyzer. From the germline V gene, CDR1 is MNHNS and CDR2 is SASEGT. The V end gives up 0 bases and the J end 5 bases, leaving 9 bases in the junction not matched to a gene. Taken from cysteine to phenylalanine, the CDR3 has 18 residues. Only CDR3 DNA remains: 54 bases, in frame from the first base.

This clonotype was obtained from a woman aged 40 to 50 with Graves' hyperthyroidism. The chain employs TRBV6-1 and TRBJ2-5; 13 nucleotides in the junction match TRBD2. The sample consisted of blood. The CDR3 loop reads CASSEAKLAGGPGETQYF. DNA sequence: TGTGCCAGCAGTGAAGCCAAACTAGCGGGAGGGCCGGGGGAGACCCAGTACTTC.